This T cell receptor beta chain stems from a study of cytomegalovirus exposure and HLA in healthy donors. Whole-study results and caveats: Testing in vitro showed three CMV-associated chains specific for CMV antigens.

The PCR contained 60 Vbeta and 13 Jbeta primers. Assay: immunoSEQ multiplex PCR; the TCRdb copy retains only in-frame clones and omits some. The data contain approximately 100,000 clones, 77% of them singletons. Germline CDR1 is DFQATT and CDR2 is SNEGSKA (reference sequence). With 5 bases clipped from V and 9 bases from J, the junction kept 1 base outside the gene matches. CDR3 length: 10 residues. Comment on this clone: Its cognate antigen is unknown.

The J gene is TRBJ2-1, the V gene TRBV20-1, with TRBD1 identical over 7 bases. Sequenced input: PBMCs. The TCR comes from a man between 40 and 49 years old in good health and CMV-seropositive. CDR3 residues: CSAAGGEQFF. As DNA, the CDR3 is TGCAGTGCTGCAGGGGGTGAGCAGTTCTTC.